This T cell receptor (beta chain) appears in the sequencing data of a study of cytomegalovirus exposure and HLA in healthy donors. The junction had 5 bases not matched to a gene; V was cut back by 7 bases and J by 6 bases. Looked up from germline, CDR1 is MNHEY and CDR2 is SMNVEV (reference sequence). The CDR3 sequence is 12 residues long. Researchers ran the PCR with 60 Vbeta and 13 Jbeta primers. Clones were read by immunoSEQ multiplex PCR, and TCRdb kept only the in-frame ones, dropping some. The table has 130,000 or so clones, approximately 91% seen once. A single count supports this clone. This chain uses TRBV27 with TRBJ1-2; 7 bases fit TRBD1. This receptor was obtained from a woman aged 40 to 50 in good health and CMV-seronegative. The sample was PBMCs. The chain's CDR3 is CASTPGGHGYTF. The CDR3 DNA follows: TGTGCCAGCACCCCAGGGGGACATGGCTACACCTTC.